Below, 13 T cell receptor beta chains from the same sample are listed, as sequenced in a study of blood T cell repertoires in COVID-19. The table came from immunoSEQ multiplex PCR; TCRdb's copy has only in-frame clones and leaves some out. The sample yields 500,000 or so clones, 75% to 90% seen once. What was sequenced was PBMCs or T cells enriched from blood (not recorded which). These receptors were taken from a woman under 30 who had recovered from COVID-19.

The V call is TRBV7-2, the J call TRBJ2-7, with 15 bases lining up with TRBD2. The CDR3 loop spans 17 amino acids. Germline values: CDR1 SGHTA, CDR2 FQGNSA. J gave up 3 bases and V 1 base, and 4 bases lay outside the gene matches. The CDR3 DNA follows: TGTGCCAGCAGCTTAGAGGGGACTAGCGGGGGGTTCTACGAGCAGTACTTC. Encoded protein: CASSLEGTSGGFYEQYF. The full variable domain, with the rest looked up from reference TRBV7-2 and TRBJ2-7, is GAGVSQSPSNKVTEKGKDVELRCDPISGHTALYWYRQSLGQGLEFLIYFQGNSAPDKSGLPSDRFSAERTGGSVSTLTIQRTQQEDSAVYLCASSLEGTSGGFYEQYFGPGTRLTVT.

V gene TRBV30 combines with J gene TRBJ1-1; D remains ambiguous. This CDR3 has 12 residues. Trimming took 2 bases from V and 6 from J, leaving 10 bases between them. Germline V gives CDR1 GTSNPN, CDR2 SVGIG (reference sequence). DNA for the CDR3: TGTGCCTGGAGTCTAGGCGGGGCTGAAGCTTTCTTT. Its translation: CAWSLGGAEAFF.

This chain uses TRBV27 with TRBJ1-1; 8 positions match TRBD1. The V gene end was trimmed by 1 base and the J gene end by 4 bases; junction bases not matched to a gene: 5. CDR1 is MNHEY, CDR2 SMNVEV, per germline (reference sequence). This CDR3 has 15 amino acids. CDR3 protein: CASSLLGQGLTEAFF. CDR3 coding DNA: TGTGCCAGCAGTTTATTAGGACAGGGACTCACTGAAGCTTTCTTT.

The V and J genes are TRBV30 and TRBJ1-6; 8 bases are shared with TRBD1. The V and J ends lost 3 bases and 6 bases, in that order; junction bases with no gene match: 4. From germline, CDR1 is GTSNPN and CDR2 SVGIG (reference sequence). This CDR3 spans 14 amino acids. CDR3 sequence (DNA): TGTGCCTGGAGCTATGACAGGGGTAATTCACCCCTCCACTTT. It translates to CAWSYDRGNSPLHF.

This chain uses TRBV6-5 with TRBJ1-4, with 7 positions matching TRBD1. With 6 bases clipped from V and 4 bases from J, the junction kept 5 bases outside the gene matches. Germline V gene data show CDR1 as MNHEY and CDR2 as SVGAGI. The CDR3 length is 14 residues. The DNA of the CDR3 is TGTGCCAGCAGCCGACAGGGCGGTAATGAAAAACTGTTTTTT. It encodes CASSRQGGNEKLFF.

DNA of the CDR3: TGTGCCAGCAGTTTGGGCCAGGGCTACGAGCAGTACTTC. This codes for CASSLGQGYEQYF. The rearrangement links TRBV12-3 or TRBV12-4 to TRBJ2-7, with a tentative D call TRBD1 (5 bases). The CDR3 contains 13 residues. V shed 3 bases and J shed 3 bases, with 9 bases lying between them.

Here the CDR3 DNA reads TGTGCCAGCAGCTCGACAGGGGCCCCTAGCACAGATACGCAGTATTTT. It encodes CASSSTGAPSTDTQYF. The J gene is TRBJ2-3, the V gene TRBV7-9; 8 bases line up with TRBD1. The CDR3 is 16 amino acids. The V segment lost 4 bases and the J segment 0 bases; nucleotides outside the gene matches: 6. CDR1 is SEHNR, CDR2 FQNEAQ, per germline (reference sequence).

The CDR3 spells CASSLDGGTGYTF. CDR3 in DNA: TGCGCCAGCAGTCTCGACGGGGGGACAGGCTACACCTTC. The rearrangement links TRBV5-1 to TRBJ1-2; a possible D gene is TRBD1 (6 bases). This CDR3 region has 13 residues. CDR1 and CDR2 (germline): SGHRS, YFSETQ. Trimming removed 5 bases at V and 8 bases at J, with 16 bases between. Full variable domain (rest looked up from reference TRBV5-1 and TRBJ1-2): KAGVTQTPRYLIKTRGQQVTLSCSPISGHRSVSWYQQTPGQGLQFLFEYFSETQRNKGNFPGRFSGRQFSNSRSEMNVSTLELGDSALYLCASSLDGGTGYTFGSGTRLTVV.

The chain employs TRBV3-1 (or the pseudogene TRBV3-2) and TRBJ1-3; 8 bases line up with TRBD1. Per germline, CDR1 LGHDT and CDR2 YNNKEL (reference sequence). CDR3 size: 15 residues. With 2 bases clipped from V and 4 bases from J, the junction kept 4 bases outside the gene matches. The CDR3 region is CASSQSDRAGNTIYF. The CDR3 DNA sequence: TGTGCCAGCAGCCAATCGGACAGGGCCGGAAACACCATATATTTT.

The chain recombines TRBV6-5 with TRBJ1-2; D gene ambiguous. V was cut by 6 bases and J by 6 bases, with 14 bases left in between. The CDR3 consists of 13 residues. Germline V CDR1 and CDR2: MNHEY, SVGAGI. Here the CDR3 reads CASSPGAVDGYTF. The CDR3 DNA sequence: TGTGCCAGCAGCCCAGGAGCGGTTGATGGCTACACCTTC.

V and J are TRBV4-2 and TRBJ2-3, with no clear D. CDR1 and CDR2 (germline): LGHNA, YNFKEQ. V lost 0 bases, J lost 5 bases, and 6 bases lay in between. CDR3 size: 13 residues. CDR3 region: CASSQETGDTQYF. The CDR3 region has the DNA TGTGCCAGCAGCCAAGAAACCGGAGATACGCAGTATTTT.

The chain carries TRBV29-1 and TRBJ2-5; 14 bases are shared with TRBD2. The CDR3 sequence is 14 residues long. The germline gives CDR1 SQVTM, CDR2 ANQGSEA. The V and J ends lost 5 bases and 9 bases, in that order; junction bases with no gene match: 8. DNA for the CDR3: TGCAGCGTTCCCGGACTAGCGGGGGGCCTGGCCCAGTACTTC. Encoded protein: CSVPGLAGGLAQYF.

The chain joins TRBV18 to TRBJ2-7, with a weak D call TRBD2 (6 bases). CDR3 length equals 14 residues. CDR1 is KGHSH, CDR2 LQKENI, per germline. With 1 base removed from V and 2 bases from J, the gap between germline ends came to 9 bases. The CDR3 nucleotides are TGTGCCAGCTCACCACGGGACTCACCCTACGAGCAGTACTTC. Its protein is CASSPRDSPYEQYF.